This is a list of T cell receptor beta chains from one sample in a study of shared clonotypes between healthy human individuals. Sequencing was performed with immunoSEQ multiplex PCR; in TCRdb, only in-frame clones are kept and a portion is missing. This table holds around 2.1 million clones, more than 85% found once. The source material was naive CD8+ T cells from PBMCs. The receptors originated from a man younger than 35 in good health. Some clones in this sample may be carry-over from other donors' samples. The CDR3 runs from the conserved cysteine through the conserved F or W. The order of the fields is J gene, V gene, D gene, clone size, CDR3 DNA, CDR3 protein. D genes are given only for firm matches. Some rows have no size entry. The others give once, few or many, or a class for an expanded clone.

j_call: TRBJ1-5
v_call: TRBV28
d_call: .
clone_size: .
cdr3_nt: TGTGCCAGCAGTTTAGCGACGTCCAGGGGTTACCAGCCCCAGCATTTT
cdr3_aa: CASSLATSRGYQPQHF

j_call: TRBJ2-1
v_call: TRBV27
d_call: .
clone_size: .
cdr3_nt: TGTGCCAGCAGTTTACTAGCGCCTTACAATGAGCAGTTCTTC
cdr3_aa: CASSLLAPYNEQFF

j_call: TRBJ2-1
v_call: TRBV28
d_call: .
clone_size: .
cdr3_nt: TGTGCCAGCAGTTTATTTCAGGGAGGATACAATGAGCAGTTCTTC
cdr3_aa: CASSLFQGGYNEQFF

j_call: TRBJ2-1
v_call: TRBV4-3
d_call: TRBD2
clone_size: .
cdr3_nt: TGCGCCAGCAGCCAAACAGCGGGGGAAACGCAGTTCTTC
cdr3_aa: CASSQTAGETQFF

j_call: TRBJ2-3
v_call: TRBV7-8
d_call: .
clone_size: once
cdr3_nt: TGTGCCAGCAGCTTAGCGCGGGTTGGGAGAACGGCGAATACGCAGTATTTT
cdr3_aa: CASSLARVGRTANTQYF

j_call: TRBJ1-2
v_call: TRBV5-5
d_call: TRBD1
clone_size: .
cdr3_nt: TGTGCCAGCAGCTCGGACAGGAGTTCCTATGGCTACACCTTC
cdr3_aa: CASSSDRSSYGYTF

j_call: TRBJ2-7
v_call: TRBV11-2
d_call: .
clone_size: .
cdr3_nt: TGTGCCAGCAGCTTAGGAGCAACCGAGCAGTACTTC
cdr3_aa: CASSLGATEQYF

j_call: TRBJ2-3
v_call: TRBV5-1
d_call: TRBD2
clone_size: .
cdr3_nt: TGCGCCAGCAGCTTGGGGCTAGCGGGGCCCACAGATACGCAGTATTTT
cdr3_aa: CASSLGLAGPTDTQYF

j_call: TRBJ2-5
v_call: TRBV9
d_call: TRBD2
clone_size: once
cdr3_nt: TGTGCCAGCAGCGTTAGCGGGAGGGCGGCAGAGACCCAGTACTTC
cdr3_aa: CASSVSGRAAETQYF

j_call: TRBJ2-3
v_call: TRBV19
d_call: TRBD1
clone_size: .
cdr3_nt: TGTGCCAGCGACTCCGGGACAGGGACAGATACGCAGTATTTT
cdr3_aa: CASDSGTGTDTQYF

j_call: TRBJ2-1
v_call: TRBV27
d_call: TRBD1
clone_size: .
cdr3_nt: TGTGCCAGCAGTCTAGACAGGGGAAATGAGCAGTTCTTC
cdr3_aa: CASSLDRGNEQFF

j_call: TRBJ2-6
v_call: TRBV6-6
d_call: TRBD1
clone_size: once
cdr3_nt: TGTGCCGGTTGGACAGGTTATTCTTCTGGGGCCAACGTCCTGACTTTC
cdr3_aa: CAGWTGYSSGANVLTF

j_call: TRBJ1-1
v_call: TRBV10-3
d_call: .
clone_size: .
cdr3_nt: TGTGCCATCAGTAAAGGAGGGGATAAGAACACTGAAGCTTTCTTT
cdr3_aa: CAISKGGDKNTEAFF

j_call: TRBJ1-5
v_call: TRBV19
d_call: .
clone_size: .
cdr3_nt: TGTGCCAGTAGGGCCGGGGGGACGGGGCCCCAGCATTTT
cdr3_aa: CASRAGGTGPQHF

j_call: TRBJ2-3
v_call: TRBV25-1
d_call: .
clone_size: .
cdr3_nt: TGTGCCAGCAGTGAGGAGAGGTTTCTCACAGATACGCAGTATTTT
cdr3_aa: CASSEERFLTDTQYF

j_call: TRBJ2-3
v_call: TRBV4-2
d_call: .
clone_size: .
cdr3_nt: TGTGCCAGCAGCCAAGAGTTAGGGCTTAGCACAGATACGCAGTATTTT
cdr3_aa: CASSQELGLSTDTQYF

j_call: TRBJ1-1
v_call: TRBV7-3
d_call: TRBD1
clone_size: .
cdr3_nt: TGTGCCAGCAGCTTGCAGGGGGGCACTGAAGCTTTCTTT
cdr3_aa: CASSLQGGTEAFF

j_call: TRBJ2-7
v_call: TRBV5-6
d_call: .
clone_size: .
cdr3_nt: TGTGCCAGCAGCTTGGGAAACAGGGATTACGAGCAGTACTTC
cdr3_aa: CASSLGNRDYEQYF

j_call: TRBJ1-5
v_call: TRBV19
d_call: .
clone_size: .
cdr3_nt: TGTGCCAGTAGTATAGCCAGGCGACGGGGCAATCAGCCCCAGCATTTT
cdr3_aa: CASSIARRRGNQPQHF

j_call: TRBJ1-1
v_call: TRBV27
d_call: TRBD1
clone_size: .
cdr3_nt: TGTGCCAGCATCTCGAGACAGGGGTATATGAACACTGAAGCTTTCTTT
cdr3_aa: CASISRQGYMNTEAFF

j_call: TRBJ2-3
v_call: TRBV27
d_call: .
clone_size: .
cdr3_nt: TGTGCCAGCGGACGCACAGATACGCAGTATTTT
cdr3_aa: CASGRTDTQYF

j_call: TRBJ2-2
v_call: TRBV10-3
d_call: TRBD1
clone_size: .
cdr3_nt: TGTGCCACCTGGGGGAACAGGGGGCCGGACACCGGGGAGCTGTTTTTT
cdr3_aa: CATWGNRGPDTGELFF

j_call: TRBJ2-1
v_call: TRBV14
d_call: .
clone_size: once
cdr3_nt: TGTGCCAGCAGCCCCGATCGGAGCTACTCCTACAATGAGCAGTTCTTC
cdr3_aa: CASSPDRSYSYNEQFF